What follows are 30 T cell receptor beta chains derived from one specimen sequenced in a study of human thymus T cells. Thymic samples were excised during corrective heart operations. TCRdb keeps only in-frame clones here, not all; method: immunoSEQ multiplex PCR. The sample records tens of thousands of clones, approximately 95% being singletons. The sample was thymus tissue. These receptors came from a girl under three years old with a congenital heart defect but otherwise immunologically healthy.

This chain joins TRBV6-6 and TRBJ2-7; D perhaps matches TRBD1 (6 bases). Germline CDR1 MNHNY, CDR2 SVGAGI (reference sequence). This CDR3 is 14 amino acids long. Trimming shortened V by 7 bases and J by 0 bases, and 13 bases separated the two germline ends. The CDR3 loop is CASTKGQYSYEQYF. In DNA, the CDR3 is TGTGCCAGCACCAAAGGACAGTACTCCTACGAGCAGTACTTC.

The V gene is TRBV5-5, the J gene TRBJ2-7, with D possibly matching TRBD1 (6 bases). CDR3 length: 15 residues. Germline V gene data show CDR1 as SGHKS and CDR2 as YYEKEE (reference sequence). Trimming pared 1 base from V and 7 bases from J, leaving 18 bases between. Here the CDR3 reads CASSLPGHGQGEQYF. The CDR3 region has the DNA TGTGCCAGCAGCTTGCCGGGACACGGCCAAGGGGAGCAGTACTTC. The full variable domain, its missing parts supplied by reference TRBV5-5 and TRBJ2-7, is DAGVTQSPTHLIKTRGQQVTLRCSPISGHKSVSWYQQVLGQGPQFIFQYYEKEERGRGNFPDRFSARQFPNYSSELNVNALLLGDSALYLCASSLPGHGQGEQYFGPGTRLTVT.

The V call is TRBV7-2, the J call TRBJ2-5, with a tentative D call TRBD1 (6 bases). The germline V gene has CDR1 SGHTA and CDR2 FQGNSA. Trimming left V 4 bases short and J 4 bases short, with 10 bases between. CDR3 length: 13 residues. The CDR3 spells CASSWPGVETQYF. The CDR3 DNA reads as TGTGCCAGCAGCTGGCCAGGGGTAGAGACCCAGTACTTC.

The rearrangement links TRBV5-3 to TRBJ2-3; a possible D gene is TRBD2 (5 bases). TRBV5-3 is given ORF status, its function remaining uncertain. V lost 1 base and J lost 1, with 16 bases in between. CDR3 length: 17 amino acids. The CDR3 DNA follows: TGTGCCAGAAGCTTGAAGGCAGGTAATAGCGGCACAGATACGCAGTATTTT. Translated, it gives CARSLKAGNSGTDTQYF.

This chain connects TRBV19 to TRBJ2-3; D gene unclear. The germline V gene encodes CDR1 LNHDA and CDR2 SQIVND (reference sequence). Trimming cost V 6 bases and J 2 bases, with 24 bases left between them. The CDR3 loop spans 18 amino acids. CDR3 bases: TGTGCCAGTAGCCCTGAAGGCCACACATATCACGCCACAGATACGCAGTATTTT. It encodes CASSPEGHTYHATDTQYF.

The chain joins TRBV4-1 to TRBJ1-2; possible D gene TRBD1, 5 bases. CDR1 is MGHRA and CDR2 is YSYEKL in the germline V gene. The CDR3 runs to 16 residues. The V end lost 0 bases, the J end lost 3 bases, and 14 bases lay between the germline ends. In nucleotides, the CDR3 is TGCGCCAGCAGCCAAGAGGGGCCGGGGTTGGACTATGGCTACACCTTC. Its translation is CASSQEGPGLDYGYTF.

The V call is TRBV5-1, the J call TRBJ2-2; 8 bases match TRBD1. This CDR3 is 15 amino acids long. Unmatched junction bases numbered 5, after V lost 4 bases and J lost 3 bases. The germline CDR1 and CDR2 sequences are SGHRS and YFSETQ. The CDR3 is CASSEDRADTGELFF. DNA of the CDR3: TGCGCCAGCAGCGAGGACAGGGCGGACACCGGGGAGCTGTTTTTT.

The V and J genes are TRBV7-9 and TRBJ2-1; D could derive from TRBD1 or TRBD2 (5 bases each). V was shortened by 3 bases and J by 7 bases, with 10 bases between the two germline ends. The CDR3 has 13 amino acids. Germline CDR1 is SEHNR and CDR2 is FQNEAQ (reference sequence). The CDR3 DNA is TGTGCCAGCAGCTTTGGGGGAGCTAATGAGCAGTTCTTC. It is translated as CASSFGGANEQFF.

V usage is TRBV27 and J usage is TRBJ1-5, with D maybe TRBD1 (5 bases). The CDR3 sequence is 16 residues long. Between the trimmed V and J ends, which lost 5 bases and 0 bases, there was a span of 14 bases. Germline-derived CDR1 and CDR2 are MNHEY and SMNVEV (reference sequence). The CDR3 sequence: CASSPQGGYSNQPQHF. The DNA of the CDR3 is TGTGCCAGCAGTCCCCAGGGTGGTTATAGCAATCAGCCCCAGCATTTT.

This chain links TRBV4-2 with TRBJ2-1; 10 nucleotides match TRBD2. V dropped 1 base and J dropped 8; count of bases not matched to a gene: 11. The CDR3 has 17 residues. CDR1 and CDR2 from the germline V gene are LGHNA and YNFKEQ. The CDR3 nucleotides read TGTGCCAGCAGCCAAGCCGACCCCGGGACTAGCGTAGATGAGCAGTTCTTC. Encoded protein: CASSQADPGTSVDEQFF.

CDR3 sequence reads: CASSIGTSGFTDTQYF. CDR3 nucleotide sequence: TGTGCCAGTAGTATTGGGACTAGCGGGTTCACAGATACGCAGTATTTT. The rearrangement links TRBV19 to TRBJ2-3; TRBD2 aligns across 12 bases. The CDR3 sequence is 16 residues long. Unmatched junction bases numbered 3, after V lost 3 bases and J lost 2 bases. The germline CDR1 and CDR2 sequences are LNHDA and SQIVND (reference sequence).

V is TRBV29-1 and J is TRBJ2-1; D remains unclear. Trimming pared 1 base from V and 3 bases from J, leaving 1 base between. The germline V gene has CDR1 SQVTM and CDR2 ANQGSEA. The CDR3 is 11 amino acids. The CDR3, as DNA: TGCAGCGTTGAAGGCTACAATGAGCAGTTCTTC. Amino acid sequence: CSVEGYNEQFF.

CDR3: CASSLGDDTEAFF. As DNA, the CDR3 is TGTGCCAGCAGCTTAGGGGACGACACTGAAGCTTTCTTT. The rearrangement links TRBV11-3 to TRBJ1-1; tentative D call: TRBD1 (5 bases). Germline CDR1 is SGHNT and CDR2 is YENEEA. The CDR3 has 13 residues. V was pared by 1 base and J by 3 bases, with 6 bases between.

The CDR3 DNA follows: TGTGCCAGCAGTAACTTAAGGGACGGCCGTCTTGGGAATGAGCAGTTCTTC. As protein: CASSNLRDGRLGNEQFF. The V gene is TRBV25-1, the J gene TRBJ2-1, with D possibly called TRBD1 or TRBD2 (5 bases each). The V end was cut by 5 bases, the J end by 7 bases, with 24 bases between. The CDR3 is 17 residues long. CDR1 and CDR2 from the germline V gene are MGHDK and SYGVNS. Filled out from reference TRBV25-1 and TRBJ2-1, the complete variable domain reads EADIYQTPRYLVIGTGKKITLECSQTMGHDKMYWYQQDPGMELHLIHYSYGVNSTEKGDLSSESTVSRIRTEHFPLTLESARPSHTSQYLCASSNLRDGRLGNEQFFGPGTRLTVL.

The V gene is TRBV19, the J gene TRBJ1-5; 7 nucleotides agree with TRBD1. The CDR3 is made up of 15 amino acids. The germline gives CDR1 LNHDA, CDR2 SQIVND (reference sequence). Losses at the gene ends were 5 bases for V and 3 bases for J; bases not matched to a gene: 7. In DNA form, the CDR3 reads TGTGCCAGTAGTTTAAAGACAGGGTCCAATCAGCCCCAGCATTTT. This sequence encodes CASSLKTGSNQPQHF. Together with reference TRBV19 and TRBJ1-5, the CDR3 gives the full variable domain: DGGITQSPKYLFRKEGQNVTLSCEQNLNHDAMYWYRQDPGQGLRLIYYSQIVNDFQKGDIAEGYSVSREKKESFPLTVTSAQKNPTAFYLCASSLKTGSNQPQHFGDGTRLSIL.

The chain couples TRBV7-2 to TRBJ2-5; tentatively, D is TRBD1 (7 bases). Trimming removed 1 base at V and 1 base at J, with 16 bases between. Germline loops: CDR1 SGHTA, CDR2 FQGNSA. The CDR3 covers 17 residues. CDR3: CASSLDPLRGVQETQYF. In DNA, the CDR3 is TGTGCCAGCAGCTTAGATCCCCTCAGGGGGGTCCAAGAGACCCAGTACTTC.

J is TRBJ2-1 and V is TRBV7-9; TRBD2 matches 10 bases. The CDR3 loop spans 17 amino acids. V trimming: 2 bases; J trimming: 6 bases; junction bases outside the gene matches: 10. Germline CDR1 is SEHNR and CDR2 is FQNEAQ (reference sequence). The CDR3 protein is CASSLYNSGRGGNEQFF. The DNA for the CDR3 is TGTGCCAGCAGCTTATACAACAGCGGGAGGGGAGGCAATGAGCAGTTCTTC.

The chain employs TRBV4-1 and TRBJ1-1, with D possibly being TRBD1 (5 bases). Trimming took 2 bases from V and 0 from J, leaving 13 bases between them. The CDR3 sequence is 16 residues long. The V gene's germline CDR1 is MGHRA and CDR2 YSYEKL. The CDR3 region is CASSQRGERMNTEAFF. CDR3 nucleotides: TGCGCCAGCAGCCAAAGAGGGGAGAGGATGAACACTGAAGCTTTCTTT.

This chain links TRBV28 with TRBJ2-1; D is possibly TRBD1 or TRBD2 (5 bases each). V lost 8 bases to trimming and J lost 0 bases, with 11 bases between them. Germline V lookup: CDR1 MDHEN, CDR2 SYDVKM. CDR3 length: 14 residues. CDR3 DNA sequence: TGTGCCAGCGGGTGGGGGTCCTCCTACAATGAGCAGTTCTTC. This translates into CASGWGSSYNEQFF.

The chain carries TRBV7-9 and TRBJ1-1; 9 bases line up with TRBD1. The J segment lost 4 bases and the V segment lost 5 bases, leaving 11 bases of the junction unmatched. Per the germline V gene, CDR1 is SEHNR and CDR2 is FQNEAQ (reference sequence). The length of the CDR3 is 16 residues. This CDR3 is CASSVNYGQGSTEAFF. DNA for the CDR3: TGTGCCAGCAGCGTAAACTACGGACAGGGGAGCACTGAAGCTTTCTTT.

J is TRBJ2-5 and V is TRBV28, with unresolved D. Trimming left V 0 bases short and J 1 base short, with 9 bases between. Germline CDR1 MDHEN, CDR2 SYDVKM. The CDR3 runs 15 residues. CDR3 in amino acids: CASSLCAEIQETQYF. In DNA form, the CDR3 reads TGTGCCAGCAGTTTATGTGCAGAAATCCAAGAGACCCAGTACTTC.

V usage is TRBV30 and J usage is TRBJ1-1, with D unresolved. With 4 bases removed from V and 4 bases from J, the gap between germline ends came to 22 bases. Germline V gives CDR1 GTSNPN, CDR2 SVGIG (reference sequence). The CDR3 runs 16 residues. The CDR3 loop is CAWTIPEGDRSTEAFF. In DNA form, the CDR3 reads TGTGCCTGGACCATCCCGGAAGGCGACCGGAGCACTGAAGCTTTCTTT.

The V call is TRBV28, the J call TRBJ1-5; TRBD1 aligns across 8 bases. Germline-derived CDR1 and CDR2 are MDHEN and SYDVKM. V lost 8 bases, J lost 0 bases, and 6 bases stayed unmatched. CDR3 length equals 15 residues. The CDR3 region is CASWGTGLSNQPQHF. CDR3 bases: TGTGCCAGCTGGGGGACAGGCCTTAGCAATCAGCCCCAGCATTTT.

J is TRBJ2-4 and V is TRBV25-1, with TRBD1 matching over 7 bases. The CDR3 extends over 14 amino acids. CDR1 and CDR2 from the germline V gene are MGHDK and SYGVNS. V shed 4 bases, J shed 3 bases, and the junction held 3 bases outside the gene matches. In nucleotides, the CDR3 is TGTGCCAGCAGTGGAGGGGGCGTCAAAAACATTCAGTACTTC. This gives the protein CASSGGGVKNIQYF.

V gene TRBV9 combines with J gene TRBJ2-3, with 10 bases lining up with TRBD2. This CDR3 has 17 residues. After removal of 0 bases from V and 2 bases from J, the junction contained 6 bases not matched to a gene. CDR1 is SGDLS, CDR2 YYNGEE, per germline. The CDR3 nucleotides read TGTGCCAGCAGCGTAGATGGCCTAGCGGGAGCCACAGATACGCAGTATTTT. Protein sequence: CASSVDGLAGATDTQYF.

The chain combines TRBV25-1 with TRBJ1-2; D not resolved. The CDR3 loop spans 12 amino acids. Germline lookup yields CDR1 MGHDK and CDR2 SYGVNS. Trimming stripped 4 bases from V and 4 bases from J, with 7 bases between. The CDR3: CASSVSPYGYTF. The CDR3 nucleotides read TGTGCCAGCAGTGTCTCCCCCTATGGCTACACCTTC.

The gene calls are TRBV2 and TRBJ1-2; D perhaps matches TRBD1 (6 bases). The CDR3 is made up of 14 amino acids. Germline CDR1 reads SNHLY; CDR2 reads FYNNEI. The V and J ends lost 7 bases and 6 bases respectively, with 18 bases between them. The CDR3 DNA reads as TGTGCCAGCATACGGGGGCTCTATCGGCATGGCTACACCTTC. It codes for CASIRGLYRHGYTF.

The chain joins TRBV2 to TRBJ1-5; no definite D call. Germline loops: CDR1 SNHLY, CDR2 FYNNEI. The V gene lost 3 bases and the J gene lost 5 bases, with 14 bases spanning the gap. The CDR3 runs 15 residues. CDR3 nucleotides: TGTGCCAGCAGTGATGGACCTGATACAGATCAGCCCCAGCATTTT. Amino acid sequence: CASSDGPDTDQPQHF.

The gene calls are TRBV6-5 and TRBJ1-4; no reliable D call. CDR3 length: 14 amino acids. The V gene lost 6 bases and the J gene lost 10 bases, with 18 bases spanning the gap. Germline CDR1 and CDR2: MNHEY and SVGAGI. DNA for the CDR3: TGTGCCAGCAGCCTAAATACCCCCGAGGGAAAACTGTTTTTT. It yields the protein CASSLNTPEGKLFF.

The chain couples TRBV25-1 to TRBJ2-2, with TRBD2 identical over 7 bases. Germline CDR1 and CDR2: MGHDK and SYGVNS. V lost 2 bases, J lost 1 base, and 4 bases stayed unmatched. This CDR3 has 16 amino acids. CDR3 nucleotide sequence: TGTGCCAGCAGTGAACGGACTAGGGTGAACACCGGGGAGCTGTTTTTT. Encoded protein: CASSERTRVNTGELFF.